The clone carrying this T cell receptor (beta chain) came up a few times. Participants were aged about 18 to 89 years from around 26 US areas. The sample originates from a study of blood T cell repertoires in COVID-19. Study summary: Cohort 3 donors counted as recovered after two negative PCRs, clearance, or resolved symptoms.

Trimming shortened V by 5 bases and J by 9 bases, and 26 bases separated the two germline ends. The CDR3 is 17 amino acids. The germline V gene encodes CDR1 MNHGY and CDR2 SAAAGT. In the authors' workflow: Amplification of reference gene primers provided the estimated nucleated cell counts. TCRdb's table, derived via immunoSEQ multiplex PCR, lists solely in-frame clones and lacks some. The V and J calls and clone size were taken over from that table, and D and trimming were inferred from the DNA. The sample lists about 190,000 clones, approximately 86% occurring once. The V call is TRBV6-8, the J call TRBJ1-5, with D maybe TRBD1 (5 bases). This receptor was obtained from a middle-aged woman in a cohort exposed to, infected with or recovered from COVID-19 (not recorded which). Sequenced: PBMCs or T cells enriched from blood (not recorded which). The CDR3 DNA reads as TGTGCCAGCAGTCGGTTGGGAGGGGCAGGGAATAGTTGGCCCCAGCATTTT. Amino acid sequence: CASSRLGGAGNSWPQHF.